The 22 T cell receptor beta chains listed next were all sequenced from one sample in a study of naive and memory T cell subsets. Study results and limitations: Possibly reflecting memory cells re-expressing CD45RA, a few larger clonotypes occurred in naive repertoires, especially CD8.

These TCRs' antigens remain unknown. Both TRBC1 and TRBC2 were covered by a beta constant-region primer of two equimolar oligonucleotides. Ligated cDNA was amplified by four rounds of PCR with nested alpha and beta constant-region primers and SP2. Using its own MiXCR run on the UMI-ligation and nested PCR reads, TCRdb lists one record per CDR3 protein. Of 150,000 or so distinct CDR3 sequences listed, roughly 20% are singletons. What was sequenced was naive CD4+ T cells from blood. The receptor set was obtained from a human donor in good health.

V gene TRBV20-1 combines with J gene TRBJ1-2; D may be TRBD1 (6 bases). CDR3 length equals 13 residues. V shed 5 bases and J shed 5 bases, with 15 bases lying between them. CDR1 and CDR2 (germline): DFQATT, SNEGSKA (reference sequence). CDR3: CSAPSRGRYGYTF. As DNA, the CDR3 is TGCAGTGCTCCGTCGAGGGGGAGATATGGCTACACCTTC.

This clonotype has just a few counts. CDR3 sequence: CSAKRTIGYEQYF. The CDR3 DNA reads TGCAGTGCGAAACGGACTATTGGGTACGAGCAGTACTTC. The V call is TRBV20-1, the J call TRBJ2-7; the D gene is possibly TRBD2 (6 bases). The CDR3 runs to 13 residues. Between the trimmed V and J ends, which lost 6 bases and 4 bases, there was a span of 16 bases. Per germline, CDR1 DFQATT and CDR2 SNEGSKA (reference sequence).

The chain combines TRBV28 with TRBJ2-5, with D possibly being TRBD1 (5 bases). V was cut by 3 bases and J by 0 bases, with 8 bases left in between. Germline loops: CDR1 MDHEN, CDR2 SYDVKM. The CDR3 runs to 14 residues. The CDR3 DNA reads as TGTGCCAGCAGTTTTGGACACGACCAAGAGACCCAGTACTTC. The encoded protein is CASSFGHDQETQYF.

The CDR3 region is CASSPGTSGSIDEQFF. The CDR3 nucleotides read TGTGCCAGCAGCCCCGGGACTAGCGGGAGCATTGATGAGCAGTTCTTC. The J gene is TRBJ2-1, the V gene TRBV11-3, with 14 bases that match TRBD2. Per the germline V gene, CDR1 is SGHNT and CDR2 is YENEEA. With V trimmed by 5 bases and J by 8 bases, 8 bases remained unmatched. This CDR3 comprises 16 residues.

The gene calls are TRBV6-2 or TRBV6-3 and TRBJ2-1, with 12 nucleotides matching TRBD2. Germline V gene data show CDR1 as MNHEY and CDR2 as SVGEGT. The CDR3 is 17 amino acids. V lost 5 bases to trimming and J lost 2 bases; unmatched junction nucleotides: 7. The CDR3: CASSPLAGGPTYNEQFF. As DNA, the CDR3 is TGTGCCAGCAGTCCACTAGCGGGAGGCCCTACCTACAATGAGCAGTTCTTC.

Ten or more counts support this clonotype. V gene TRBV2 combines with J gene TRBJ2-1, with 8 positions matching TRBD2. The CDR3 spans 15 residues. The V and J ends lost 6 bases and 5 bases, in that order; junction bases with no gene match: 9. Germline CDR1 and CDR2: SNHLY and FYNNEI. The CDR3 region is CASSPAGAINNEQFF. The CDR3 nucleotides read TGTGCCAGCAGCCCAGCGGGAGCGATAAACAATGAGCAGTTCTTC.

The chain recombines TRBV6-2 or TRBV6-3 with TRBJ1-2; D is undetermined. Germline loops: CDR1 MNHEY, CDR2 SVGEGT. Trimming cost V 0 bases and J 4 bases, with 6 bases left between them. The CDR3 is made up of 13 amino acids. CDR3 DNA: TGTGCCAGCAGTTACTCTAACAGCTATGGCTACACCTTC. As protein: CASSYSNSYGYTF.

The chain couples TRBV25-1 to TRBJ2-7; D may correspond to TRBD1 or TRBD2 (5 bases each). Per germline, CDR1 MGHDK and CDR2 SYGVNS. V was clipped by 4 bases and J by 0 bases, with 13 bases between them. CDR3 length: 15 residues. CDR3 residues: CASSAFGTSSYEQYF. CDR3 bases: TGTGCCAGCAGTGCTTTTGGGACCAGCTCCTACGAGCAGTACTTC.

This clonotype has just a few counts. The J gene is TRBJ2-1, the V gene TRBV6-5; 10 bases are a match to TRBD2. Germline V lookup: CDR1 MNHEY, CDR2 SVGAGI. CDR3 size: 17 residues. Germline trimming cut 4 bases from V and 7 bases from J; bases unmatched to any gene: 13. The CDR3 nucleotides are TGTGCCAGCAGTTCCCGGAGTGGTGGTAGCGGGAGGAATGAGCAGTTCTTC. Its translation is CASSSRSGGSGRNEQFF.

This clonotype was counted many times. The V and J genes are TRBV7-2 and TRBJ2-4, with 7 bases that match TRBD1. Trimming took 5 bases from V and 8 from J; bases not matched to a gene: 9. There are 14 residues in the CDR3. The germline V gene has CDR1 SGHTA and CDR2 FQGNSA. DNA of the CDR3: TGTGCCAGCAGCCCTTACAGGGGATGGGACATTCAGTACTTC. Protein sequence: CASSPYRGWDIQYF. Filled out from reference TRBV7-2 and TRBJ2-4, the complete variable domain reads GAGVSQSPSNKVTEKGKDVELRCDPISGHTALYWYRQSLGQGLEFLIYFQGNSAPDKSGLPSDRFSAERTGGSVSTLTIQRTQQEDSAVYLCASSPYRGWDIQYFGAGTRLSVL.

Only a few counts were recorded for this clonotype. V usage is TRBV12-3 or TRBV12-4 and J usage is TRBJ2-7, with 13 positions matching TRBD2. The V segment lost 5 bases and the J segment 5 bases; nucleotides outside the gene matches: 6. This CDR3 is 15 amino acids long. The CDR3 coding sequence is TGTGCCAGCAGTCCTAGGACTAGCGGGAGTAACGAGCAGTACTTC. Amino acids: CASSPRTSGSNEQYF.

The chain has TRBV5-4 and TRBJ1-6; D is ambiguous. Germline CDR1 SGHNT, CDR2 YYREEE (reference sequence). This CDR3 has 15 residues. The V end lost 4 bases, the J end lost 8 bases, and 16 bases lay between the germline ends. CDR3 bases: TGTGCCAGCAGCCCCGGACCCCAGGCAGATTCACCCCTCCACTTT. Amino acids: CASSPGPQADSPLHF.

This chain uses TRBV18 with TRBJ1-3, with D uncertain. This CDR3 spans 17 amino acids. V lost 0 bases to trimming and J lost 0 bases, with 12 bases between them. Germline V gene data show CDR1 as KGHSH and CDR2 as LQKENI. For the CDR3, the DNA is TGTGCCAGCTCACCACCGGGTCCACACCGCTCTGGAAACACCATATATTTT. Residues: CASSPPGPHRSGNTIYF.

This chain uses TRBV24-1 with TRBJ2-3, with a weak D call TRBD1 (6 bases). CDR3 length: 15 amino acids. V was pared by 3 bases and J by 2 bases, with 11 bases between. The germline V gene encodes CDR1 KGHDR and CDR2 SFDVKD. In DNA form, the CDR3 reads TGTGCCACCAGTGATCGCAGGGGATACACAGATACGCAGTATTTT. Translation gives CATSDRRGYTDTQYF.

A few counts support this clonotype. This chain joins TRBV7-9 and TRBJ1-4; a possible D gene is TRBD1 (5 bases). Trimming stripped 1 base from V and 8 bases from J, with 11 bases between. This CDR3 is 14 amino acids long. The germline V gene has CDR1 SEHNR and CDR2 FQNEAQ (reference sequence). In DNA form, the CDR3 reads TGTGCCAGCAGCTTAGACGGGGGAGGCGAAAAACTGTTTTTT. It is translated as CASSLDGGGEKLFF. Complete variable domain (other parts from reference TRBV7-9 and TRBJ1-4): DTGVSQNPRHKITKRGQNVTFRCDPISEHNRLYWYRQTLGQGPEFLTYFQNEAQLEKSRLLSDRFSAERPKGSFSTLEIQRTEQGDSAMYLCASSLDGGGEKLFFGSGTQLSVL.

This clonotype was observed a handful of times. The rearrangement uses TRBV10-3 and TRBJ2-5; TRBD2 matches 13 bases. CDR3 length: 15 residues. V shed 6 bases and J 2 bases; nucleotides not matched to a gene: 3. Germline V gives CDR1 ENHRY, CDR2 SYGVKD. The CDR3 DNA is TGTGCCATCAGCCCGGGACTAGCGGGACAAGAGACCCAGTACTTC. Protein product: CAISPGLAGQETQYF.

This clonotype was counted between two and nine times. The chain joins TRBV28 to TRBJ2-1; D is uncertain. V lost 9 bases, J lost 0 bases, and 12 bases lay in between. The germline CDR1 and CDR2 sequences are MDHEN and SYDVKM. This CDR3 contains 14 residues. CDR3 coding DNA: TGTGCCAGTTCGCAGTCACGCTCCTACAATGAGCAGTTCTTC. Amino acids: CASSQSRSYNEQFF.

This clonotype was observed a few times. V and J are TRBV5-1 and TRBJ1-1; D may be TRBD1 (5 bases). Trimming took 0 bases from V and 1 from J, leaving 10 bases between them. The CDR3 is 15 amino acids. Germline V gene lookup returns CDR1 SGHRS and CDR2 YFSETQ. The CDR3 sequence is CASSLVPGRNTEAFF. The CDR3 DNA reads TGCGCCAGCAGCTTGGTTCCAGGGAGGAACACTGAAGCTTTCTTT.

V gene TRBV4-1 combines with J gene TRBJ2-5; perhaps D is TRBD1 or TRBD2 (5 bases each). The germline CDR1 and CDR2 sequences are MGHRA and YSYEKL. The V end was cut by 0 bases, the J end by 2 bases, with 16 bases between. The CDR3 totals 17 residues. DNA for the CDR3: TGCGCCAGCAGCCAAGATCAGGCAGGGAGAAGGCAAGAGACCCAGTACTTC. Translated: CASSQDQAGRRQETQYF.

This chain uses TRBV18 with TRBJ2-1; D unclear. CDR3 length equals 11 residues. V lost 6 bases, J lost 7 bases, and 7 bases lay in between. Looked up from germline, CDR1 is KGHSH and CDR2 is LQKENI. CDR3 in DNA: TGTGCCAGCTCTAACCAGAATGAGCAGTTCTTC. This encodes CASSNQNEQFF.

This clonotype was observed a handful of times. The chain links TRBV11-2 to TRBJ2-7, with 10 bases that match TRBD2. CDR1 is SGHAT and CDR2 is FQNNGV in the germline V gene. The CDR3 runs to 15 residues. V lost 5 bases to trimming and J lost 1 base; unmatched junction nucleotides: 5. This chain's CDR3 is CASSHGLAASYEQYF. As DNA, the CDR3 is TGTGCCAGCAGCCACGGACTAGCGGCTTCCTACGAGCAGTACTTC.

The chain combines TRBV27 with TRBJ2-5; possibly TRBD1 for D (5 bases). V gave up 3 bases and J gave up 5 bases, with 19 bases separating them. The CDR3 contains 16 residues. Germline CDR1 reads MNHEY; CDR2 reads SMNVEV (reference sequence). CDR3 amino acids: CASSLWARASMETQYF. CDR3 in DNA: TGTGCCAGCAGTTTGTGGGCCAGGGCTTCCATGGAGACCCAGTACTTC.